These 9 T cell receptor beta chains share one sample of origin, sequenced in a study of metastatic and nonmetastatic thyroid tumors (dated by TCRdb to the early 2020s). The library was obtained by PCR. For sequencing, an Illumina HiSeq 4000 was employed. TCRdb reran the public reads through fastp at Q25 and MiXCR, keeping productive beta chains. The sample table lists 10,000 to 15,000 clones, 23% of them with a count of one. The top ten clones comprise roughly 3.9% of the sample. None of the patients had been given any treatment before thyroid surgery. The sequencing sample was made of blood. The source is a female donor with papillary thyroid cancer or a benign thyroid nodule (not recorded which). Some clones in this sample may be carry-over from other donors' samples.

This sequence joins TRBV6-1 and TRBJ2-7; 11 nucleotides line up with TRBD2. The V segment lost 7 bases and the J segment 2 bases; nucleotides outside the gene matches: 4. This CDR3 comprises 14 residues. Per the germline V gene, CDR1 is MNHNS and CDR2 is SASEGT. The CDR3 DNA sequence: TGTGCCAGCACTTTGACTAGCGGGACCTACGAGCAGTACTTC. It specifies CASTLTSGTYEQYF.

Of note for this clone: This may arise from a read error, as a much more abundant clone is one base away. The chain has TRBV30 and TRBJ1-1, with 10 bases that match TRBD1. CDR1 and CDR2 from the germline V gene are GTSNPN and SVGIG (reference sequence). The CDR3 totals 19 residues. The CDR3 nucleotides are TGTGCCTGGGAGGAAGGGATACACCGGGACAGGGGAAAGAACACTAAAGCTTTCTTT. This sequence encodes CAWEEGIHRDRGKNTKAFF.

This clone was counted many times. The rearrangement uses TRBV28 and TRBJ2-2; 10 bases fit TRBD2. J gave up 5 bases and V 5 bases, and 11 bases lay outside the gene matches. This CDR3 has 17 residues. CDR1 is MDHEN, CDR2 SYDVKM, per germline. The CDR3 DNA sequence: TGTGCCAGCAGTCCACCATTAACTAGCGGGATTACCGGGGAGCTGTTTTTT. It codes for CASSPPLTSGITGELFF. The full variable domain, its missing parts supplied by reference TRBV28 and TRBJ2-2, is DVKVTQSSRYLVKRTGEKVFLECVQDMDHENMFWYRQDPGLGLRLIYFSYDVKMKEKGDIPEGYSVSREKKERFSLILESASTNQTSMYLCASSPPLTSGITGELFFGEGSRLTVL.

This clone was counted at least ten times. The genes are TRBV30 and TRBJ1-2, with a possible D match to TRBD1 (5 bases). Germline CDR1 GTSNPN, CDR2 SVGIG (reference sequence). This CDR3 comprises 13 residues. Trimming took off 2 bases at V and 2 bases at J, with 9 bases between the two ends. The chain's CDR3 is CAWSKQGNYGYTF. CDR3 DNA sequence: TGTGCCTGGAGTAAGCAGGGAAACTATGGCTACACCTTC.

This clone was counted between two and nine times. CDR3 in amino acids: CASILTGGGGYTF. The DNA of the CDR3 is TGTGCCAGCATTCTTACAGGGGGGGGTGGCTACACCTTC. V and J are TRBV28 and TRBJ1-2; 8 positions match TRBD1. J was trimmed by 7 bases and V by 7 bases; bases with no gene match: 8. CDR1 MDHEN and CDR2 SYDVKM come from the germline V gene. The CDR3 consists of 13 residues.

This clone is categorized as medium-sized. The chain uses TRBV6-2 or TRBV6-3 and TRBJ2-1; no firm D call. The CDR3 is made up of 12 amino acids. V was shortened by 6 bases and J by 5 bases, with 8 bases between the two germline ends. Germline CDR1 is MNHEY and CDR2 is SVGEGT. This CDR3 is CASRTSHNEQFF. CDR3 nucleotides: TGTGCCAGCAGGACGTCGCACAATGAGCAGTTCTTC.

The chain links TRBV10-2 to TRBJ2-1; 11 bases are a match to TRBD2. CDR1 and CDR2 (germline): WSHSY, SAAADI. This CDR3 has 18 amino acids. V dropped 6 bases and J dropped 7; count of bases not matched to a gene: 17. The CDR3 nucleotides read TGCGCCAGCAGGAACATTAGCGGGAGGGCCTCGAGCGGAAATGAGCAGTTCTTC. Residues: CASRNISGRASSGNEQFF.

DNA for the CDR3: TGTGCCAGCAGCTCTTCCGGGACAGGGAATCCACCCCTCCACTTT. Translated: CASSSSGTGNPPLHF. The V call is TRBV9, the J call TRBJ1-4, with 9 bases aligning to TRBD1. The DNA matches TRBJ1-6 better at its end, which makes the J call doubtful. From germline, CDR1 is SGDLS and CDR2 YYNGEE. CDR3 length: 15 amino acids.

This clone appeared a single time. A junction end diverges from the germline sequence, so it may reflect a read error. The V and J genes are TRBV5-1 and TRBJ2-3; TRBD2 matches at 7 bases. Germline loops: CDR1 SGHRS, CDR2 YFSETQ. The CDR3 length is 15 residues. CDR3 protein: CASSDPGLRRYTQYF. CDR3 DNA sequence: TGCGCCAGCAGCGACCCGGGACTACGACGATATACACAGTATTTT.